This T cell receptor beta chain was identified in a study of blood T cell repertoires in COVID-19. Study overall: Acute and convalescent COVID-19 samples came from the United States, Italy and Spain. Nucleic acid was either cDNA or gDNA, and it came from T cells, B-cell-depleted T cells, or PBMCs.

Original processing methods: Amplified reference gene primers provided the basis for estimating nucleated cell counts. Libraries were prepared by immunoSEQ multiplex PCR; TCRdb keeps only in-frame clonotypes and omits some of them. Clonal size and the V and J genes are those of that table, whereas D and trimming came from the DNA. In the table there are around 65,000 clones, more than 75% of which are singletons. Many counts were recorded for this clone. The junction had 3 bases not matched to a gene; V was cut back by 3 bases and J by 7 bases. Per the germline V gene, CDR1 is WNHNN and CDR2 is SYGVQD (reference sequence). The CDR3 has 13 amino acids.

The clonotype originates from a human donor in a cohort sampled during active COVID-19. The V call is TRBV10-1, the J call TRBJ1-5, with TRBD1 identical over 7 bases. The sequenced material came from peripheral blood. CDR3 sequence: CASSEYRGQPQHF. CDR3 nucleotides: TGCGCCAGCAGTGAATACAGGGGACAGCCCCAGCATTTT.